The rows below give T cell receptor beta chains drawn from one sample of a study of cytomegalovirus exposure and HLA in healthy donors. Assay used: immunoSEQ multiplex PCR; TCRdb lists only in-frame clones, some missing. The sample carries approximately 85,000 clones, approximately 80% recorded once. Sequencing input: PBMCs. Receptors originate from a man aged 50-59 years in good health and CMV-seropositive. Each CDR3 is given with its conserved first and last residue. The D gene is left open where the match is weak. Some rows mark clone size as missing; the rest say once, few, many or name a class of expanded clone.

d_gene: TRBD1
j_gene: TRBJ1-1
abundance: .
v_gene: TRBV4-1
CDR3nt: TGCGCCAGCAGTCCAACTTCAGGGGGGAACACTGAAGCTTTCTTT
CDR3aa: CASSPTSGGNTEAFF

d_gene: .
j_gene: TRBJ2-1
abundance: .
v_gene: TRBV7-2
CDR3nt: TGTGCCAGCGGTCCTAGCGCGAGCTCCTACAATGAGCAGTTCTTC
CDR3aa: CASGPSASSYNEQFF

d_gene: .
j_gene: TRBJ2-7
abundance: .
v_gene: TRBV4-3
CDR3nt: TGCGCCAGCAGCCAGTCAAGAACCCACTCCGAGCAGTACTTC
CDR3aa: CASSQSRTHSEQYF

d_gene: .
j_gene: TRBJ2-6
abundance: .
v_gene: TRBV4-3
CDR3nt: TGCGCCAGCAGCCAAGGCGGGGCGCCCAACTCTGGGGCCAACGTCCTGACTTTC
CDR3aa: CASSQGGAPNSGANVLTF

d_gene: .
j_gene: TRBJ2-1
abundance: once
v_gene: TRBV30
CDR3nt: TGTGCCTGGACAGACTCCTACAATGAGCAGTTCTTC
CDR3aa: CAWTDSYNEQFF

d_gene: .
j_gene: TRBJ2-1
abundance: .
v_gene: TRBV6-6
CDR3nt: TGTGCCAGCAGACTGAGAAGGGGGAACAATGAGCAGTTCTTC
CDR3aa: CASRLRRGNNEQFF

d_gene: TRBD1
j_gene: TRBJ2-1
abundance: few
v_gene: TRBV9
CDR3nt: TGTGCCAGCAGCGCCCGGGACAGGGGGTTCAATGAGCAGTTCTTC
CDR3aa: CASSARDRGFNEQFF

d_gene: TRBD1
j_gene: TRBJ1-4
abundance: .
v_gene: TRBV30
CDR3nt: TGTGCCTGGAGTGACCAACGACAGGGGGAAATGAAGAAACTGTTTTTT
CDR3aa: CAWSDQRQGEMKKLFF

d_gene: TRBD1
j_gene: TRBJ2-7
abundance: .
v_gene: TRBV5-5
CDR3nt: TGTGCCAGCAGCCGAAACCGACCGGGACAGGGGACCGAGCAGTACTTC
CDR3aa: CASSRNRPGQGTEQYF

d_gene: .
j_gene: TRBJ1-2
abundance: .
v_gene: TRBV30
CDR3nt: TGTGCCTGGAACAGGCCCGGCAACTATGGCTACACCTTC
CDR3aa: CAWNRPGNYGYTF

d_gene: TRBD2
j_gene: TRBJ2-7
abundance: .
v_gene: TRBV4-2
CDR3nt: TGTGCCAGCAGCCAGGCGGGGGACCACTACGAGCAGTACTTC
CDR3aa: CASSQAGDHYEQYF

d_gene: TRBD1
j_gene: TRBJ1-1
abundance: .
v_gene: TRBV6-6
CDR3nt: TGTGCCACCACGCCGCAGGGGGGCATGAACACTGAAGCTTTCTTT
CDR3aa: CATTPQGGMNTEAFF

d_gene: TRBD2
j_gene: TRBJ2-1
abundance: .
v_gene: TRBV27
CDR3nt: TGTGCCAGCAGGGCCCCCGGACTAGAGAAGTTGCATGAGCAGTTCTTC
CDR3aa: CASRAPGLEKLHEQFF

d_gene: TRBD1
j_gene: TRBJ1-2
abundance: .
v_gene: TRBV6-1
CDR3nt: TGTGCCAGCAAATCCGGGACAGGGGTTTCCTATGGCTACACCTTC
CDR3aa: CASKSGTGVSYGYTF

d_gene: TRBD1
j_gene: TRBJ1-5
abundance: .
v_gene: TRBV6-5
CDR3nt: TGTGCCAGCAGGCCCACAGGGGTTAATCAGCCCCAGCATTTT
CDR3aa: CASRPTGVNQPQHF

d_gene: TRBD1
j_gene: TRBJ1-2
abundance: .
v_gene: TRBV4-1
CDR3nt: TGCGCCAGCAGCCAAGATCTACCCCGGGACAGAAACTATGGCTACACCTTC
CDR3aa: CASSQDLPRDRNYGYTF

d_gene: TRBD2
j_gene: TRBJ2-7
abundance: .
v_gene: TRBV27
CDR3nt: TGTGCCAGCAGTCCCGGACTAGCGGCCCCTTACGAGCAGTACTTC
CDR3aa: CASSPGLAAPYEQYF

d_gene: TRBD1
j_gene: TRBJ1-4
abundance: few
v_gene: TRBV7-6
CDR3nt: TGTGCCAGCAGCGGAGGACAGGGTAGGGGGCTGAATGAAAAACTGTTTTTT
CDR3aa: CASSGGQGRGLNEKLFF

d_gene: .
j_gene: TRBJ1-2
abundance: .
v_gene: TRBV4-1
CDR3nt: TGCGCCAGCAGCCTCGCCTGGCAGGCTAACTATGGCTACACCTTC
CDR3aa: CASSLAWQANYGYTF

d_gene: TRBD1
j_gene: TRBJ1-4
abundance: .
v_gene: TRBV5-1
CDR3nt: TGCGCCAGCAGCTTAACAGGGGGCGCAGAGGAAAAACTGTTTTTT
CDR3aa: CASSLTGGAEEKLFF

d_gene: .
j_gene: TRBJ1-1
abundance: .
v_gene: TRBV19
CDR3nt: TGTGCCAGTAGTATGGGCGGGGTCACTGAAGCTTTCTTT
CDR3aa: CASSMGGVTEAFF

d_gene: TRBD1
j_gene: TRBJ1-5
abundance: .
v_gene: TRBV4-1
CDR3nt: TGCGCCAGCAGCCAGGGACAGGGGGGACAGCCCCAGCATTTT
CDR3aa: CASSQGQGGQPQHF

d_gene: .
j_gene: TRBJ2-5
abundance: .
v_gene: TRBV10-1
CDR3nt: TGCGCCAGCAGTGGAAAGGGGTGGGAGACCCAGTACTTC
CDR3aa: CASSGKGWETQYF

d_gene: .
j_gene: TRBJ1-1
abundance: .
v_gene: TRBV11-2
CDR3nt: TGTGCCAGCAGCTTCGTCGGCACTGAAGCTTTCTTT
CDR3aa: CASSFVGTEAFF

d_gene: .
j_gene: TRBJ1-5
abundance: .
v_gene: TRBV7-9
CDR3nt: TGTGCCAGCAGCCTAGAAAGTAACTATCAGCCCCAGCATTTT
CDR3aa: CASSLESNYQPQHF

d_gene: TRBD2
j_gene: TRBJ2-7
abundance: .
v_gene: TRBV29-1
CDR3nt: TGCAGCGTCAATGGACTAGCGGGAGAAGAGCAGTACTTC
CDR3aa: CSVNGLAGEEQYF

d_gene: TRBD1
j_gene: TRBJ2-7
abundance: .
v_gene: TRBV2
CDR3nt: TGTGCCAGCAGTGATGGCAGGGGGTTAGGATTCGAGCAGTACTTC
CDR3aa: CASSDGRGLGFEQYF

d_gene: TRBD2
j_gene: TRBJ2-3
abundance: .
v_gene: TRBV11-2
CDR3nt: TGTGCCAGCAGCTTGGGACTAGCGGGAGATACGCAGTATTTT
CDR3aa: CASSLGLAGDTQYF

d_gene: .
j_gene: TRBJ2-1
abundance: .
v_gene: TRBV11-3
CDR3nt: TGTGCCAGCAGCCTCAAAACACGTTACAATGAGCAGTTCTTC
CDR3aa: CASSLKTRYNEQFF

d_gene: TRBD2
j_gene: TRBJ2-1
abundance: .
v_gene: TRBV6-6
CDR3nt: TGTGCCAGCAGTTACCCCGGGGGGGGGAACAATGAGCAGTTCTTC
CDR3aa: CASSYPGGGNNEQFF

d_gene: .
j_gene: TRBJ2-1
abundance: once
v_gene: TRBV6-4
CDR3nt: TGTGCCAGCAGTGTTTTCCGGGACAATGAGCAGTTCTTC
CDR3aa: CASSVFRDNEQFF

d_gene: TRBD1
j_gene: TRBJ2-7
abundance: .
v_gene: TRBV10-3
CDR3nt: TGTGCCATCAGTGAGCAACAGGGGGTTAACGAGCAGTACTTC
CDR3aa: CAISEQQGVNEQYF

d_gene: TRBD2
j_gene: TRBJ2-7
abundance: few
v_gene: TRBV30
CDR3nt: TGTGCCTGGAGTCCTCATAGCGGGAGTTACGAGCAGTACTTC
CDR3aa: CAWSPHSGSYEQYF

d_gene: .
j_gene: TRBJ1-5
abundance: .
v_gene: TRBV19
CDR3nt: TGTGCCAGTAGTTGGGCCAGGGCGGTCAATCAGCCCCAGCATTTT
CDR3aa: CASSWARAVNQPQHF

d_gene: TRBD2
j_gene: TRBJ2-3
abundance: few
v_gene: TRBV6-1
CDR3nt: TGTGCCAGCAGTGCTGCTAGCGGGATAGTCACAGATACGCAGTATTTT
CDR3aa: CASSAASGIVTDTQYF

d_gene: .
j_gene: TRBJ2-6
abundance: few
v_gene: TRBV13
CDR3nt: TGTGCCAGCAGCTCCCCAGGTGGGGCCAACGGCCTGACTTTC
CDR3aa: CASSSPGGANGLTF

d_gene: TRBD2
j_gene: TRBJ2-1
abundance: .
v_gene: TRBV7-6
CDR3nt: TGTGCCAGCAGCCAATCTAGCGGGATCTACAATGAGCAGTTCTTC
CDR3aa: CASSQSSGIYNEQFF

d_gene: TRBD2
j_gene: TRBJ2-1
abundance: .
v_gene: TRBV27
CDR3nt: TGTGCCAGCACAGCGGGAGGTGCCTACAATGAGCAGTTCTTC
CDR3aa: CASTAGGAYNEQFF

d_gene: TRBD1
j_gene: TRBJ2-3
abundance: .
v_gene: TRBV7-2
CDR3nt: TGTGCCAGCAGCTTCGGACAGGCAGATACGCAGTATTTT
CDR3aa: CASSFGQADTQYF

d_gene: .
j_gene: TRBJ2-1
abundance: .
v_gene: TRBV7-6
CDR3nt: TGTGCCAGCAGCAACACTGACAGAACCAATGAGCAGTTCTTC
CDR3aa: CASSNTDRTNEQFF

d_gene: TRBD1
j_gene: TRBJ2-1
abundance: .
v_gene: TRBV7-9
CDR3nt: TGTGCCAGCCTCGACAGGGGCTCCTACAATGAGCAGTTCTTC
CDR3aa: CASLDRGSYNEQFF